The 25 T cell receptor beta chains reported below all come from one sample, sequenced in a study of T-cell reconstitution after alpha-beta-depleted transplantation in children. Unique molecular identifiers were built into the TCRbeta library. In TCRdb, the PCR reads were re-called with MiXCR into one record per CDR3 protein. In the table there are approximately 500,000 distinct CDR3 sequences, roughly a quarter of which are singletons. Sequenced material: PBMCs, taken before TCRalphabeta/CD19-depleted stem cell transplant. These receptors originate from a boy younger than two with Wiskott-Aldrich syndrome, due to receive a stem cell transplant.

The sample holds a few counts of this clonotype. V is TRBV2 and J is TRBJ2-7; 8 positions match TRBD2. V was pared by 6 bases and J by 9 bases, with 19 bases of the junction left unmatched. The CDR3 covers 16 residues. Germline loops: CDR1 SNHLY, CDR2 FYNNEI. This CDR3 reads CASRMTPLAVILGQYF. The CDR3 bases are TGTGCCAGCAGAATGACCCCACTAGCGGTGATTCTAGGGCAGTACTTC.

This clonotype has more than one count but fewer than ten. The chain uses TRBV5-1 and TRBJ2-2, with 13 bases identical to TRBD2. This CDR3 region has 21 residues. Germline V gene lookup returns CDR1 SGHRS and CDR2 YFSETQ. V was clipped by 7 bases and J by 0 bases; unmatched bases: 18. This CDR3 reads CASSKKTSGRTPRTNTGELFF. The CDR3 DNA sequence: TGCGCCAGCTCAAAAAAGACTAGCGGGAGGACCCCTAGAACGAACACCGGGGAGCTGTTTTTT.

The rearrangement links TRBV4-1 to TRBJ2-1; a weak D match, TRBD2 (5 bases). The CDR3 has 17 amino acids. Looked up from germline, CDR1 is MGHRA and CDR2 is YSYEKL. Trimming cost V 2 bases and J 8 bases, with 22 bases left between them. The CDR3: CASSQLQLANKLDEQFF. The DNA for the CDR3 is TGCGCCAGCAGCCAATTACAGCTAGCCAACAAATTGGATGAGCAGTTCTTC.

The genes are TRBV7-3 and TRBJ2-2; no definite D call. The V gene's germline CDR1 is SGHTA and CDR2 FQGTGA. CDR3 length: 16 amino acids. Trimming removed 4 bases from V and 4 bases from J, with 16 bases in between. CDR3 sequence (DNA): TGTGCCAGCAGCTCAATGACGACGGTGAGCACCGGGGAGCTGTTTTTT. This sequence encodes CASSSMTTVSTGELFF.

Comments on this clonotype: One end of the junction fails to match germline, which may point to a read error. CDR3 coding DNA: TGTGCCAGCAGGGTACAAGGGAACAGGGGGCAATCACCCCTCCACTTC. Its translation is CASRVQGNRGQSPLHF. The rearrangement uses TRBV3-1 and TRBJ1-6; 9 positions match TRBD1. CDR1 and CDR2 from the germline V gene are LGHDT and YNNKEL (reference sequence). This CDR3 comprises 16 residues.

This clonotype was detected only a few times. This rearrangement joins TRBV10-3 to TRBJ1-2; no definite D call. Deletions cut 6 bases from V and 0 bases from J, with 8 bases between. This CDR3 is built from 13 residues. Germline CDR1 ENHRY, CDR2 SYGVKD. CDR3 region: CAIRTGANYGYTF. In nucleotides, the CDR3 is TGTGCCATCAGGACCGGGGCTAACTATGGCTACACCTTC.

The chain recombines TRBV5-1 with TRBJ2-5, with 12 bases matching TRBD1. The CDR3 is 15 residues long. After removal of 5 bases from V and 5 bases from J, the junction contained 7 bases not matched to a gene. Germline V CDR1 and CDR2: SGHRS, YFSETQ. CDR3 sequence: CASRSGQGAVETQYF. The CDR3 coding sequence is TGCGCCAGCAGATCGGGACAGGGGGCGGTGGAGACCCAGTACTTC.

This chain connects TRBV20-1 to TRBJ2-3; 7 nucleotides line up with TRBD2. This CDR3 is built from 15 residues. From germline, CDR1 is DFQATT and CDR2 SNEGSKA (reference sequence). V was pared by 1 base and J by 1 base, with 5 bases of the junction left unmatched. The CDR3 DNA sequence: TGCAGTGCTAGAGTATCGGGGGGAGGCACAGATACGCAGTATTTT. It is translated as CSARVSGGGTDTQYF.

This rearrangement joins TRBV5-6 to TRBJ1-2, with 12 bases that match TRBD1. V lost 1 base and J lost 4; bases outside the gene matches: 5. The CDR3 spans 16 residues. Germline lookup yields CDR1 SGHDT and CDR2 YYEEEE. Here the CDR3 reads CASSLFRDRGLYGYTF. In DNA form, the CDR3 reads TGTGCCAGCAGCTTGTTCCGGGACAGGGGGCTCTATGGCTACACCTTC.

This chain links TRBV5-1 with TRBJ2-5, with D perhaps TRBD1 (5 bases). The germline gives CDR1 SGHRS, CDR2 YFSETQ. The CDR3 spans 13 residues. V was pared by 0 bases and J by 4 bases, with 7 bases between. The CDR3 DNA sequence: TGCGCCAGCAGCTTGGCCAGGGTAGAGACCCAGTACTTC. Protein: CASSLARVETQYF. Drawing the rest from reference TRBV5-1 and TRBJ2-5, the complete variable domain is KAGVTQTPRYLIKTRGQQVTLSCSPISGHRSVSWYQQTPGQGLQFLFEYFSETQRNKGNFPGRFSGRQFSNSRSEMNVSTLELGDSALYLCASSLARVETQYFGPGTRLLVL.

This clonotype was seen more than once but under ten times. For the CDR3, the DNA is TGCGCCAGCAGTGACGGGAAAAAGGCCACCGGGGAGCTGTTTTTT. Translated: CASSDGKKATGELFF. This sequence joins TRBV10-2 and TRBJ2-2; maybe TRBD2 (5 bases). The CDR3 is 15 residues long. CDR1 is WSHSY, CDR2 SAAADI, per germline. The ends were cut back, 3 bases at V and 4 bases at J, with 12 bases in the middle.

V is TRBV5-1 and J is TRBJ2-1; 8 bases map to TRBD2. The germline V gene has CDR1 SGHRS and CDR2 YFSETQ. The V gene end was trimmed by 4 bases and the J gene end by 8 bases; junction bases not matched to a gene: 11. The CDR3 runs to 15 residues. CDR3 nucleotides: TGCGCCAGCAGCGGGAGGACTAGCCGCAACTATGAGCAGTTCTTC. It encodes CASSGRTSRNYEQFF.

This clonotype was observed a few times. The V and J genes are TRBV20-1 and TRBJ2-1; 9 positions agree with TRBD2. CDR1 is DFQATT and CDR2 is SNEGSKA in the germline V gene (reference sequence). The CDR3 spans 15 residues. V shed 4 bases and J 2 bases; nucleotides not matched to a gene: 6. The CDR3 bases are TGCAGTGCTAAGAGATGGACTAGCGCCTACAATGAGCAGTTCTTC. Its translation is CSAKRWTSAYNEQFF.

This clonotype was picked up a small number of times. The genes are TRBV7-2 and TRBJ2-7; weak D call: TRBD1 (5 bases). This CDR3 contains 13 residues. Germline CDR1 SGHTA, CDR2 FQGNSA. With 3 bases removed from V and 4 bases from J, the gap between germline ends came to 10 bases. The CDR3 DNA sequence: TGTGCCAGCAGCTTCGAGCGACAGTACGAGCAGTACTTC. Its protein is CASSFERQYEQYF.

V gene TRBV20-1 combines with J gene TRBJ2-3, with TRBD2 identical over 7 bases. CDR3 size: 14 residues. The ends lost 2 bases at V and 0 bases at J; junction bases unmatched: 2. CDR1 is DFQATT, CDR2 SNEGSKA, per germline (reference sequence). CDR3 protein: CSARRRESTDTQYF. The CDR3 bases are TGCAGTGCTAGACGGCGGGAGAGCACAGATACGCAGTATTTT.

The chain has TRBV5-1 and TRBJ2-5; D might be TRBD2 (7 bases). Trimming pared 7 bases from V and 6 bases from J, leaving 16 bases between. In germline, CDR1 is SGHRS, CDR2 YFSETQ. CDR3 length equals 13 residues. DNA of the CDR3: TGCGCCAGCGAGTCAGGGGAGGGGCAGACCCAGTACTTC. Its translation: CASESGEGQTQYF.

This rearrangement joins TRBV14 to TRBJ2-1; TRBD2 might be the D (5 bases). V was clipped by 0 bases and J by 3 bases, with 12 bases between them. Germline V gene sequence: CDR1 SGHDN, CDR2 FVKESK. This CDR3 contains 16 residues. CDR3 sequence (DNA): TGTGCCAGCAGCCAAGATCGAGGGAGCAACTACAATGAGCAGTTCTTC. Protein: CASSQDRGSNYNEQFF. Supplemented by reference TRBV14 and TRBJ2-1, the full variable domain reads EAGVTQFPSHSVIEKGQTVTLRCDPISGHDNLYWYRRVMGKEIKFLLHFVKESKQDESGMPNNRFLAERTGGTYSTLKVQPAELEDSGVYFCASSQDRGSNYNEQFFGPGTRLTVL.

This clonotype was recorded a few times. The rearrangement uses TRBV3-1 and TRBJ2-7; D remains ambiguous. Germline CDR1 is LGHDT and CDR2 is YNNKEL (reference sequence). Trimming took 2 bases from V and 0 from J, leaving 11 bases between them. The CDR3 loop spans 15 amino acids. The CDR3 sequence is CASSQQTIPSYEQYF. DNA of the CDR3: TGTGCCAGCAGCCAACAAACAATCCCCTCCTACGAGCAGTACTTC.

This clonotype was observed a handful of times. The chain links TRBV5-5 to TRBJ1-5; 8 nucleotides align to TRBD1. V shed 0 bases and J 0 bases; nucleotides not matched to a gene: 2. Looked up from germline, CDR1 is SGHKS and CDR2 is YYEKEE (reference sequence). The CDR3 length is 16 residues. The CDR3 sequence is CASSLGTGPSNQPQHF. For the CDR3, the DNA is TGTGCCAGCAGCTTGGGGACAGGGCCTAGCAATCAGCCCCAGCATTTT. The full variable domain, in which reference TRBV5-5 and TRBJ1-5 provide the parts outside the CDR3, is DAGVTQSPTHLIKTRGQQVTLRCSPISGHKSVSWYQQVLGQGPQFIFQYYEKEERGRGNFPDRFSARQFPNYSSELNVNALLLGDSALYLCASSLGTGPSNQPQHFGDGTRLSIL.

This chain joins TRBV12-3 or TRBV12-4 and TRBJ1-4, with D perhaps matching TRBD1 (5 bases). The CDR3 is 15 amino acids. The V end was cut by 6 bases, the J end by 3 bases, with 14 bases between. CDR3 coding DNA: TGTGCCAGCAGGCTTGGGGGGTTAGCTAATGAAAAACTGTTTTTT. This codes for CASRLGGLANEKLFF.

CDR3 sequence: CASSPTLAGGQDTQYF. The CDR3, as DNA: TGTGCCAGCAGCCCAACCCTAGCGGGAGGGCAAGATACGCAGTATTTT. This sequence joins TRBV4-2 and TRBJ2-3, with 12 bases aligning to TRBD2. The germline gives CDR1 LGHNA, CDR2 YNFKEQ. The CDR3 loop spans 16 amino acids. Trimming removed 4 bases from V and 5 bases from J; junction bases left unmatched: 7.

The chain links TRBV7-9 to TRBJ2-3; 10 bases agree with TRBD1. The junction had 4 bases not matched to a gene; V was cut back by 5 bases and J by 2 bases. The CDR3 consists of 15 residues. Germline V lookup: CDR1 SEHNR, CDR2 FQNEAQ (reference sequence). The CDR3 reads CASSHGQGVTDTQYF. Here the CDR3 DNA reads TGTGCCAGCAGCCACGGACAGGGGGTCACAGATACGCAGTATTTT.

The chain uses TRBV7-2 and TRBJ1-2; possible D gene TRBD1, 5 bases. The germline V gene has CDR1 SGHTA and CDR2 FQGNSA. Between the trimmed V and J ends, which lost 2 bases and 2 bases, there was a span of 12 bases. The CDR3 runs 15 residues. The CDR3 here is CASSLKGQLNYGYTF. In DNA, the CDR3 is TGTGCCAGCAGCTTAAAGGGGCAATTAAACTATGGCTACACCTTC.

V is TRBV27 and J is TRBJ2-7; maybe TRBD2 (6 bases). The length of the CDR3 is 12 residues. V shed 11 bases and J shed 2 bases, with 13 bases lying between them. The germline CDR1 and CDR2 sequences are MNHEY and SMNVEV (reference sequence). The CDR3 sequence is CAPRLGTYEQYF. In DNA, the CDR3 is TGTGCCCCCCGACTAGGAACCTACGAGCAGTACTTC.

There are a few counts of this clonotype. The genes are TRBV29-1 and TRBJ1-4; D not resolved. V was trimmed by 0 bases and J by 5 bases, leaving 7 bases between them. This CDR3 contains 13 residues. Germline V gene sequence: CDR1 SQVTM, CDR2 ANQGSEA. The CDR3 region has the DNA TGCAGCGTTGAAGACAGGAAAAATGAAAAACTGTTTTTT. This codes for CSVEDRKNEKLFF.